Below, one T cell receptor (beta chain) is given with its context. Its antigen is unknown. Through a sample-barcoded 5' primer and a J-beta primer mix, a second PCR was run for roughly 7 to 12 cycles. TCRdb reprocessed the 5' RACE reads with MiXCR, giving one entry per CDR3 protein. The table shows over a million distinct CDR3 sequences, with approximately 43% occurring only once. Total RNA was extracted at no less than 6 micrograms per sample. The data are from a study of blood T cells in healthy people across ages. For the study at large: Per two T cells, about one barcoded beta molecule was captured through template switching. General study points: Estimates based on one million T cells were treated as lower bounds. Long-lived donors had more naive CD4+ cells and higher diversity than aged donors.

V dropped 4 bases and J dropped 7 bases, with 11 bases sitting between them. CDR1 is MDHEN and CDR2 is SYDVKM in the germline V gene. This CDR3 is 12 amino acids long. The sample was blood. This TCR came from a woman between 18 and 30 years old in good health. The rearrangement joins TRBV28 to TRBJ2-7; D gene uncertain. The CDR3 coding sequence is TGTGCCAGCAGTTCCATAAATACGGAGCAGTACTTC. Its translation: CASSSINTEQYF.